This T cell receptor beta chain came from a study of identical twins. CDR1 and CDR2 (germline): DFQATT, SNEGSKA (reference sequence). The CDR3 loop spans 15 amino acids. V shed 1 base and J shed 4 bases, with 14 bases lying between them. Template switching, a step in the protocol, added a universal primer site, and cDNA carried unique molecular identifiers. TCRdb re-called the 5' RACE reads with MiXCR, one entry per CDR3 protein. Here the sample spans fewer than 550,000 distinct CDR3 sequences, 14% being singletons. There were only healthy Caucasians among the donors. The study, taken as a whole, reports: Low generation probability was overrepresented in out-of-frame alpha sequences shared by twins.

For this clonotype: What it binds is unknown.

This sample also appeared in a second study, on yellow fever vaccine responses in identical twins.

The specimen sequenced was CD4+ T cells sorted from blood. J is TRBJ1-5 and V is TRBV20-1, with D possibly matching TRBD1 (5 bases). This TCR was sampled from a woman aged 18 to 35 in good health. CDR3 protein: CSARVPGRVNQPQHF. CDR3 bases: TGCAGTGCTAGAGTTCCGGGACGGGTGAATCAGCCCCAGCATTTT.